This entry features one T cell receptor (beta chain) sequence. This clonotype was counted ten times or more. Its antigen is currently not known. Base qualities are not at hand, and no much larger clone is one base apart. In the germline V gene, CDR1 corresponds to SGHTA and CDR2 to FQGNSA. V is shortened by 3 bases, J by 4 bases, and the region joining them spans 4 bases. The CDR3 runs 12 amino acids, cysteine and phenylalanine included. Left in the record is the CDR3 DNA by itself, 36 bases read in frame from the first base. TCR cDNA was synthesized by 5'RACE template switching, which introduced a universal primer site and unique molecular identifiers. Priming of cDNA synthesis was performed from both the TCR alpha and TCR beta constant segments. Libraries were amplified in two PCR steps, with sample barcodes and sequencing adapters added in the second step. Sequencing of the libraries was done on either Illumina HiSeq 2500 (2x100 bp) or NovaSeq (2x150 bp). On the study's bioinformatics: MIGEC handled demultiplexing of reads and collapsing into UMI consensus sequences, while MiXCR performed V(D)J alignment. Vaccine-responding clonotypes were defined with edgeR using replicate PBMC samples, requiring FDR below 0.01 and a log2 fold change above 5 up to day 15. Bulk clonotypes were assigned CD4 or CD8 identity according to which sequenced CD4 or CD8 repertoire held them at higher abundance. Starting from the raw public reads, TCRdb applied fastp trimming at Q25, assembled clones with MiXCR and retained in-frame beta chains. Each CDR3 protein appears once, grouped with its most common genes and DNA. It is TCRdb's table, rather than the study itself, that gives the V and J calls and clone size. The sample profile shows roughly 240,000 distinct CDR3 sequences; roughly 6.2% of them were found once. The ten largest clones add up to approximately 0.99% of the sample.

This record comes from a study of T cells after yellow fever vaccination (dated by TCRdb to the late 2010s). Concerning the study at large: The SMART-Seq v4 Ultra Low Input RNA kit was used to prepare libraries from fractions with low cell numbers. Bulk TCR alpha and beta repertoires were sequenced longitudinally to track T-cell clones before and after primary and booster YFV17D yellow fever vaccination. Two healthy male donors, one aged 18 to 30 and one aged 30 to 40 years, were included in the cohort. Blood was collected at multiple timepoints before and after primary and secondary immunization, and bulk PBMC replicates and cell subsets were isolated. General study outcomes and caveats: A small fraction of clonotypes showed up in both the CD4 and CD8 compartments, probably as a result of convergent recombination. Because abundant contaminating clonotypes from the bulk population could be contained in FACS-sorted repertoires, computational filtering was required. Because only a couple of donors were included in the study, the extent to which the findings can be generalized is limited. Compared with the primary T-cell response, the secondary T-cell response was weaker but faster, peaking on day 5 rather than day 15. After the booster, most clones that had expanded after primary vaccination were detected again (about 97% of CD4 and 70% to 90% of CD8), suggesting broad maintenance of memory.

The treatment or condition label, as the study defines it: live attenuated yellow fever vaccine strain. A standard Ficoll-Paque protocol was used to isolate PBMCs from peripheral blood. CD4 and CD8 T-cell fractions were isolated with Dynabeads CD4 and CD8 positive selection kits. TriZol was used to extract RNA from bulk PBMCs, from CD4 and CD8 fractions, and from dextramer-positive and dextramer-negative fractions. The sequence was collected from a young man who received the YFV17D yellow fever vaccine. The rearrangement combines TRBV7-2 with TRBJ2-4, with no confidently assigned D gene. Here the sequenced sample was CD4+ T cells sorted from PBMCs, taken on the day of the yellow fever booster vaccination. For the CDR3, the sequence is CASSFGKNIQYF. The DNA is TGTGCCAGCAGCTTCGGGAAAAACATTCAGTACTTC.